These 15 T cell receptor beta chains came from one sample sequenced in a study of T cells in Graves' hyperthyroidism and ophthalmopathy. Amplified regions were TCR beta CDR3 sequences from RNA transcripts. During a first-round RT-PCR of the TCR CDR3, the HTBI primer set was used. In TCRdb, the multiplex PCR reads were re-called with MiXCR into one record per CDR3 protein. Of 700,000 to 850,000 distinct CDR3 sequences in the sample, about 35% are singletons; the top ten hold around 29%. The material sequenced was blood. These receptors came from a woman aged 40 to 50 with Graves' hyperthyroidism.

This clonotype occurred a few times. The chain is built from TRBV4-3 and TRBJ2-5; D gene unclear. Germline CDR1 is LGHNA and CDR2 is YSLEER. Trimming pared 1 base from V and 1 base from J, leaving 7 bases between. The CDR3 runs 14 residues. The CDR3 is CASSQGVLQETQYF. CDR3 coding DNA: TGCGCCAGCAGCCAAGGGGTACTCCAAGAGACCCAGTACTTC.

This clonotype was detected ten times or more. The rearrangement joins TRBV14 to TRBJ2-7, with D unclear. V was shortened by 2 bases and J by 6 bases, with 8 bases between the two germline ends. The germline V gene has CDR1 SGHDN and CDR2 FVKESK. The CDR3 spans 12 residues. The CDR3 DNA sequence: TGTGCCAGCAGCCAAATAAATGGCGAGCAGTACTTC. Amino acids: CASSQINGEQYF.

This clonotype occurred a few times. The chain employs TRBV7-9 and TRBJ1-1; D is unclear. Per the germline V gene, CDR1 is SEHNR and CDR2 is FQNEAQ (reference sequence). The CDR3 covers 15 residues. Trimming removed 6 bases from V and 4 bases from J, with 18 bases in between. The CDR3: CASSLPPGLGTEAFF. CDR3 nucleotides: TGTGCCAGCAGTTTGCCCCCGGGTCTGGGCACTGAAGCTTTCTTT. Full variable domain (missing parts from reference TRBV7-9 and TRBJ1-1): DTGVSQNPRHKITKRGQNVTFRCDPISEHNRLYWYRQTLGQGPEFLTYFQNEAQLEKSRLLSDRFSAERPKGSFSTLEIQRTEQGDSAMYLCASSLPPGLGTEAFFGQGTRLTVV.

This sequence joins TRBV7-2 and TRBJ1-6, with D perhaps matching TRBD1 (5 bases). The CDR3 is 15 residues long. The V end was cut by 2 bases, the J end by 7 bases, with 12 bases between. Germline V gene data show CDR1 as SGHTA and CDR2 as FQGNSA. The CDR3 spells CASSLMGVLNSPLHF. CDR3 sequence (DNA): TGTGCCAGCAGCTTAATGGGGGTCCTGAATTCACCCCTCCACTTT.

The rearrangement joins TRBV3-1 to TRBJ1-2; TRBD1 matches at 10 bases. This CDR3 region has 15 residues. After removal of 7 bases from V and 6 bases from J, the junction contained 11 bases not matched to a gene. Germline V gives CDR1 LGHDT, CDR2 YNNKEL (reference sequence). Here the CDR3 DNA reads TGTGCCAGCACGACAGGGGGCGGCGGATTGGATGGCTACACCTTC. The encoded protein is CASTTGGGGLDGYTF.

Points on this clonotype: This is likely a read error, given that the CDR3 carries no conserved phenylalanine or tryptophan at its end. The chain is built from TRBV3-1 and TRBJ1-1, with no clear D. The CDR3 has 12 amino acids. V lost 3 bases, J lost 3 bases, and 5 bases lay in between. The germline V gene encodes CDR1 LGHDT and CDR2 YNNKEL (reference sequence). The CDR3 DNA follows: TGTGCCAGCAGCCATGGGGACACTGAAGCTTTCTCT. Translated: CASSHGDTEAFS.

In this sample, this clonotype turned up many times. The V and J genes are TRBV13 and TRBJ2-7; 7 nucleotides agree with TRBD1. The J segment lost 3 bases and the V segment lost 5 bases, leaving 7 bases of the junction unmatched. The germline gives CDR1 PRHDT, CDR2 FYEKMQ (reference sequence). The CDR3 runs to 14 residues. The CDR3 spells CASSVRQGYYEQYF. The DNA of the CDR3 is TGTGCCAGCAGCGTACGACAGGGTTACTACGAGCAGTACTTC.

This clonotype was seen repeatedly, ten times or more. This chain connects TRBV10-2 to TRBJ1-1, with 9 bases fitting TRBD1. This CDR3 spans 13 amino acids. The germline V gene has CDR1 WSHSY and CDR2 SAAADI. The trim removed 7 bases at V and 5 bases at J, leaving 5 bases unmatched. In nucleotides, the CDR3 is TGCGCCAGCACCCTGACAGGGGGGACTGAAGCTTTCTTT. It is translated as CASTLTGGTEAFF.

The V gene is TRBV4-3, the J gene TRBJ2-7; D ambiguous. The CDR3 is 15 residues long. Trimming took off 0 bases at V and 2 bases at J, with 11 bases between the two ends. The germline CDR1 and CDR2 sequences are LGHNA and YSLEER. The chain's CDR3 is CASSQDQRSAYEQYF. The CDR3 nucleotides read TGCGCCAGCAGCCAAGATCAGAGGAGTGCCTACGAGCAGTACTTC.

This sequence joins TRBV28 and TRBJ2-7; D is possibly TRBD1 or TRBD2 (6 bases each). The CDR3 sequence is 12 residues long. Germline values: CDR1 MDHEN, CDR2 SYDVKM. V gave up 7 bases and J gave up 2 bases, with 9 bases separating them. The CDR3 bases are TGTGCCAGCAAAGGGGGGCCCTACGAGCAGTACTTC. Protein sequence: CASKGGPYEQYF.

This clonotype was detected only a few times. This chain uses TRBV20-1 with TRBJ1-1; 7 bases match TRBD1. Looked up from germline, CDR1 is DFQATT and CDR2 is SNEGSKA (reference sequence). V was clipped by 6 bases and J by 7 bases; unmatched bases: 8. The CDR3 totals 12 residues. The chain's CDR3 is CSARQGGNEAFF. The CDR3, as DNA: TGCAGTGCCCGACAGGGAGGCAATGAAGCTTTCTTT.

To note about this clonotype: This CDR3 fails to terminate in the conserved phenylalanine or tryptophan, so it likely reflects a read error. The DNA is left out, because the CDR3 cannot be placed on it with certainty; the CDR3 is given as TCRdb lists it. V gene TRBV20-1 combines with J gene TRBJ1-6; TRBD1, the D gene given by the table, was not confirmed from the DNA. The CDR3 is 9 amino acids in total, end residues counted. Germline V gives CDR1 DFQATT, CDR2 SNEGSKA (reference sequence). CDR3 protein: CSAPGTAHY.

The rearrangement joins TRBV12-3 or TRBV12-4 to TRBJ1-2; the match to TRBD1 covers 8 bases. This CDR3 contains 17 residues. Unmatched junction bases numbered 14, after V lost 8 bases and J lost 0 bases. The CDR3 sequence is CASSRGTGQGANYGYTF. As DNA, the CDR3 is TGTGCCAGCTCACGTGGGACAGGCCAAGGAGCTAACTATGGCTACACCTTC.

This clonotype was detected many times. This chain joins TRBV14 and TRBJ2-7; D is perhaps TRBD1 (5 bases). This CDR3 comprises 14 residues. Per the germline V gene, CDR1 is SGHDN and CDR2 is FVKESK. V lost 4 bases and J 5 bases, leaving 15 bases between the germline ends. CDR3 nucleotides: TGTGCCAGCAGCCCGAAAGGGGCTCGGCACGAGCAGTACTTC. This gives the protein CASSPKGARHEQYF.

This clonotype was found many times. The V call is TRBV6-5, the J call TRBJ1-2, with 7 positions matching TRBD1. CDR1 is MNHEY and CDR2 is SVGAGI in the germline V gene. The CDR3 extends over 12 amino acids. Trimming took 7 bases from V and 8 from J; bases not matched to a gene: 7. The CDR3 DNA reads TGTGCCAGCACCGAACCGGGACAGGGCTACACCTTC. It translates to CASTEPGQGYTF.